These 14 T cell receptor beta chains came from one sample sequenced in a study of cytomegalovirus exposure and HLA in healthy donors. The PCR contained 60 Vbeta and 13 Jbeta primers. Produced via immunoSEQ multiplex PCR; TCRdb's table is partial and in-frame only. Of about 170,000 clones in the sample, around three quarters were seen once. Material: PBMCs. The source is a woman aged 50 to 60 in good health and CMV-seronegative.

CDR3: CASHYGQGPSNEKLFF. The CDR3 DNA reads TGCGCCAGCCACTACGGGCAGGGCCCATCTAATGAAAAACTGTTTTTT. The rearrangement links TRBV5-1 to TRBJ1-4, with a weak D call TRBD1 (5 bases). V was cut by 7 bases and J by 3 bases, with 19 bases left in between. The CDR3 covers 16 residues. Germline CDR1 SGHRS, CDR2 YFSETQ.

The chain carries TRBV18 and TRBJ1-1; 11 nucleotides match TRBD1. CDR1 and CDR2 (germline): KGHSH, LQKENI. Germline trimming cut 4 bases from V and 4 bases from J; bases unmatched to any gene: 11. There are 17 residues in the CDR3. CDR3 loop: CASSLIGTGGEGTEAFF. As DNA, the CDR3 is TGTGCCAGCTCACTAATCGGGACAGGGGGAGAGGGCACTGAAGCTTTCTTT. The variable domain in full, completed from reference TRBV18 and TRBJ1-1, reads NAGVMQNPRHLVRRRGQEARLRCSPMKGHSHVYWYRQLPEEGLKFMVYLQKENIIDESGMPKERFSAEFPKEGPSILRIQQVVRGDSAAYFCASSLIGTGGEGTEAFFGQGTRLTVV.

The V call is TRBV28, the J call TRBJ2-3, with a possible D match to TRBD1 (6 bases). Germline assignment: CDR1 MDHEN and CDR2 SYDVKM. This CDR3 spans 14 amino acids. V was trimmed by 5 bases and J by 7 bases, leaving 16 bases between them. CDR3 sequence: CASSTPGERYTQYF. CDR3 coding DNA: TGTGCCAGCAGTACACCAGGGGAGAGATATACGCAGTATTTT.

V is TRBV11-2 and J is TRBJ1-3; the D is unclear. CDR1 and CDR2 (germline): SGHAT, FQNNGV. The CDR3 runs to 16 residues. V lost 5 bases to trimming and J lost 0 bases, with 14 bases between them. The CDR3 region has the DNA TGTGCCAGCAGCCGAACGGTCTTCCCCTCTGGAAACACCATATATTTT. Amino acid sequence: CASSRTVFPSGNTIYF.

The chain carries TRBV29-1 and TRBJ2-3, with TRBD1 as a possible D gene (8 bases). From germline, CDR1 is SQVTM and CDR2 ANQGSEA. V was shortened by 6 bases and J by 4 bases, with 17 bases between the two germline ends. The CDR3 runs to 14 residues. Here the CDR3 DNA reads TGCAGCGTCAGGGGGCGGGGGCGGGCAGATACGCAGTATTTT. Translation gives CSVRGRGRADTQYF.

This clone has just a few counts. This chain links TRBV7-9 with TRBJ2-5, with 8 positions matching TRBD1. Judging by the DNA end, TRBJ2-7 fits better; the J call may be wrong. CDR1 and CDR2 (germline): SEHNR, FQNEAQ (reference sequence). The CDR3 contains 15 residues. Here the CDR3 DNA reads TGTGCCAGCAGCTTAAGGCAGGGGGCTTCCTACGAGCAGTACTTC. Translation: CASSLRQGASYEQYF.

In regard to this clone: Mismatch with germline at one junction end may stem from a read error. The V and J genes are TRBV7-9 and TRBJ2-3; the match to TRBD2 covers 14 bases. The length of the CDR3 is 16 residues. CDR1 SEHNR and CDR2 FQNEAQ come from the germline V gene (reference sequence). The CDR3 DNA sequence: TGTTCCAGCAGCCCCGGGACTAGCGGGAGAGGGGATACGCAGTATTTT. It specifies CSSSPGTSGRGDTQYF. Drawing the rest from reference TRBV7-9 and TRBJ2-3, the complete variable domain is DTGVSQNPRHKITKRGQNVTFRCDPISEHNRLYWYRQTLGQGPEFLTYFQNEAQLEKSRLLSDRFSAERPKGSFSTLEIQRTEQGDSAMYLCSSSPGTSGRGDTQYFGPGTRLTVL.

The chain combines TRBV7-3 with TRBJ2-1; TRBD2 matches 9 bases. This CDR3 is built from 14 residues. Germline assignment: CDR1 SGHTA and CDR2 FQGTGA. The trim removed 5 bases at V and 3 bases at J, leaving 2 bases unmatched. The CDR3 DNA follows: TGTGCCAGCAGCCCAGCGGGGGGCTACAATGAGCAGTTCTTC. Translation gives CASSPAGGYNEQFF.

The rearrangement links TRBV18 to TRBJ2-1; no firm D call. The ends were cut back, 0 bases at V and 0 bases at J, with 9 bases in the middle. CDR1 is KGHSH, CDR2 LQKENI, per germline. This CDR3 has 16 amino acids. This chain's CDR3 is CASSPPHISSYNEQFF. The CDR3 DNA is TGTGCCAGCTCACCACCCCACATCAGCTCCTACAATGAGCAGTTCTTC.

This chain connects TRBV5-1 to TRBJ2-1, with 10 bases identical to TRBD1. The CDR3 contains 14 residues. CDR1 is SGHRS and CDR2 is YFSETQ in the germline V gene. V shed 0 bases, J shed 10 bases, and the junction held 4 bases outside the gene matches. The CDR3 coding sequence is TGCGCCAGCAGCTTGGGCGGACAGGGGGGAGAGCAGTTCTTC. Translated: CASSLGGQGGEQFF.

The CDR3 region is CASSQDFGLAEDYEQYF. For the CDR3, the DNA is TGTGCCAGCAGCCAAGATTTTGGACTAGCGGAGGACTACGAGCAGTACTTC. This rearrangement joins TRBV4-2 to TRBJ2-7; 10 bases align to TRBD2. Germline V gene sequence: CDR1 LGHNA, CDR2 YNFKEQ. With 0 bases clipped from V and 3 bases from J, the junction kept 8 bases outside the gene matches. The CDR3 sequence is 17 residues long.

The chain couples TRBV6-1 to TRBJ2-7; maybe TRBD1 (5 bases). The CDR3 is 14 amino acids. Germline V lookup: CDR1 MNHNS, CDR2 SASEGT. V lost 5 bases, J lost 0 bases, and 11 bases lay in between. In DNA, the CDR3 is TGTGCCAGCAGTCGTGGCAGGGACTCCTACGAGCAGTACTTC. Its protein is CASSRGRDSYEQYF.

In its sample, this clone was seen once. The V and J genes are TRBV5-5 and TRBJ2-2; the D gene is possibly TRBD1 (6 bases). Trimming removed 6 bases at V and 4 bases at J, with 19 bases between. Germline CDR1 reads SGHKS; CDR2 reads YYEKEE (reference sequence). The CDR3 covers 16 residues. CDR3 nucleotide sequence: TGTGCCAGCAACCCCCACGACAGGTTTGGCACCGGGGAGCTGTTTTTT. Translated, it gives CASNPHDRFGTGELFF.

The chain couples TRBV27 to TRBJ2-7, with 10 positions matching TRBD2. The ends lost 1 base at V and 2 bases at J; junction bases unmatched: 5. CDR3 size: 16 residues. The germline V gene encodes CDR1 MNHEY and CDR2 SMNVEV (reference sequence). The chain's CDR3 is CASSLFSSGSAYEQYF. As DNA, the CDR3 is TGTGCCAGCAGTTTATTCTCTAGCGGGAGCGCCTACGAGCAGTACTTC.